A selection of T cell receptor beta chains follows, all from one sample in a study of blood T cell repertoires in COVID-19. The table came from immunoSEQ multiplex PCR; TCRdb's copy has only in-frame clones and leaves some out. The sample has over 150,000 clones; around 83% are singletons. Sequenced input: peripheral blood. All receptors derive from a woman in her 70s who had recovered from COVID-19. Each CDR3 is given with its conserved first and last residue. The D gene is left open where the match is weak. Clone sizes are given selectively: once, few, many, or a class where the clone is expanded.

D	size	V	J	DNA	CDR3
TRBD2	.	TRBV19	TRBJ2-1	TGTGCCAGTAGTCTTCGACTAGCGGGTCCCTACAATGAGCAGTTCTTC	CASSLRLAGPYNEQFF
.	.	TRBV7-7	TRBJ2-5	TGTGCCAGCAGCTGGACAGTAGGCACACAAGAGACCCAGTACTTC	CASSWTVGTQETQYF
TRBD1	.	TRBV4-1	TRBJ1-2	TGCGCCAGCAGCCCAGGGGGTAACTATGGCTACACCTTC	CASSPGGNYGYTF
TRBD1	.	TRBV4-1	TRBJ2-1	TGCGCCAGCAGCCCCCTGGGGGACAGGGCGTCGAGGTACAATGAGCAGTTCTTC	CASSPLGDRASRYNEQFF
.	.	TRBV25-1	TRBJ1-1	TGTGCCAGCAGTCCCAGGGCGGCCCCGGGCACTGAAGCTTTCTTT	CASSPRAAPGTEAFF
.	once	TRBV11-2	TRBJ2-2	TGTGCCAGCAGCCGCAGGGGGAACACCGGGGAGCTGTTTTTT	CASSRRGNTGELFF
.	.	TRBV11-3	TRBJ2-6	TGTGCCGGGCGGGCTGGGGCCAACGTCCTGACTTTC	CAGRAGANVLTF
.	.	TRBV3-1/TRBV3-2	TRBJ1-1	TGTGCCAGCAGCCAGACCGGGACACCGAACACTGAAGCTTTCTTT	CASSQTGTPNTEAFF
.	once	TRBV19	TRBJ1-2	TGTGCCAGTACCAGAAGGGACGGGAGAGGGGGCTACACCTTC	CASTRRDGRGGYTF
.	few	TRBV4-2	TRBJ1-1	TGTGCCAGCAGCCCGACCAGGCAGGGGACTGAAGCTTTCTTT	CASSPTRQGTEAFF
TRBD2	.	TRBV2	TRBJ2-2	TGTGCCAGCAGTGACGTAGCGGGAGCCACCGGGGAGCTGTTTTTT	CASSDVAGATGELFF
.	.	TRBV2	TRBJ2-5	TGTGCCAGAGGGAGGGGGGGGACCCAGTACTTC	CARGRGGTQYF
.	.	TRBV9	TRBJ1-2	TGTGCCAGCAGTTCAACGGGCAGGGAGGAAGGCTACACCTTC	CASSSTGREEGYTF
.	.	TRBV12-3/TRBV12-4	TRBJ2-7	TGTGCCAGCAGTTTAGACGTGGGCCCCCCGTACTTC	CASSLDVGPPYF
TRBD1	.	TRBV2	TRBJ2-3	TGTGCCAGCAGTGAACGGTGGGGGACAGGCACAGATACGCAGTATTTT	CASSERWGTGTDTQYF
TRBD2	.	TRBV19	TRBJ2-7	TGTGCCAGTAGAACCTCGGGAGGCGACGAGCAGTACTTC	CASRTSGGDEQYF
TRBD2	.	TRBV7-2	TRBJ2-1	TGTGCCAGCAGCCTCGGGACTATAAGTGGTGAGCAGTTCTTC	CASSLGTISGEQFF
.	.	TRBV15	TRBJ1-2	TGTGCCACCAGCAGAGGGACAGCCGTTGGAGGCTACACCTTC	CATSRGTAVGGYTF
TRBD1	.	TRBV10-3	TRBJ2-5	TGTGCCACCACGCCCCGGACAGGGGAGACCCAGTACTTC	CATTPRTGETQYF
TRBD1	.	TRBV19	TRBJ1-2	TGTGCCAGTAGCCGGACAGGGTTGGGCTACACCTTC	CASSRTGLGYTF